These 21 T cell receptor beta chains were all obtained from the same sample, sequenced in a study of T cells in Graves' hyperthyroidism and ophthalmopathy. Amplification yielded TCR beta CDR3 regions, with RNA transcripts as the source. HTBI primers drove first-round RT-PCR of the TCR CDR3. TCRdb redid the calling of the multiplex PCR reads with MiXCR, one entry per CDR3 protein. The data show hundreds of thousands of distinct CDR3 sequences, less than 15% seen once. Material: blood. These receptor sequences come from a woman between 18 and 30 years old with Graves' hyperthyroidism.

Turning to this clonotype: A much larger clone is a single base away; this may be a read error. The rearrangement joins TRBV12-3 or TRBV12-4 to TRBJ2-4; 7 nucleotides match TRBD2. The CDR3 extends over 19 amino acids. The CDR3 loop reads CASSSRGVDVSFAKNTQYF. For the CDR3, the DNA is TGTGCCAGCAGCTCCCGGGGGGTCGACGTTTCGTTTGCCAAAAACACTCAGTACTTC.

This clonotype was counted many times. V is TRBV20-1 and J is TRBJ2-7, with 10 nucleotides matching TRBD2. CDR3 length: 12 residues. Losses at the gene ends were 5 bases for V and 6 bases for J; bases not matched to a gene: 4. CDR1 and CDR2 (germline): DFQATT, SNEGSKA (reference sequence). The CDR3 DNA is TGCAGTGCTCTAGCGGGAGAATCCGAGCAGTACTTC. It codes for CSALAGESEQYF.

This clonotype was recorded at least ten times. The V and J genes are TRBV6-2 or TRBV6-3 and TRBJ1-2; the match to TRBD1 covers 9 bases. Germline loops: CDR1 MNHEY, CDR2 SVGEGT. The CDR3 runs 17 residues. The V gene end was trimmed by 5 bases and the J gene end by 4 bases; junction bases not matched to a gene: 14. This chain's CDR3 is CASSTTARTGDGYGYTF. The CDR3 DNA follows: TGTGCCAGCAGTACGACGGCGCGGACAGGGGATGGCTATGGCTACACCTTC.

This clonotype was recorded at least ten times. The chain combines TRBV28 with TRBJ2-5, with D possibly called TRBD1 or TRBD2 (6 bases each). CDR3 length: 16 residues. Trimming cost V 1 base and J 3 bases, with 15 bases left between them. The germline V gene encodes CDR1 MDHEN and CDR2 SYDVKM. The CDR3 coding sequence is TGTGCCAGCAGTTTATCCCTAGTCGGGGGCGAAGAGACCCAGTACTTC. It encodes CASSLSLVGGEETQYF.

On this clonotype: A much larger clone differs by one base, so this may be a read error. V and J are TRBV7-9 and TRBJ1-5; 7 nucleotides match TRBD1. The CDR3 has 14 residues. Germline CDR1 SEHNR, CDR2 FQNEAQ (reference sequence). CDR3 DNA: TGTGCCGGCAGCCGGGACAGCAAAATCGAGCCCCAGCATTTT. Translation: CAGSRDSKIEPQHF.

This clonotype was seen ten or more times. The V call is TRBV11-2, the J call TRBJ2-2, with D perhaps TRBD2 (5 bases). The V and J ends lost 4 bases and 7 bases respectively, with 13 bases between them. The CDR3 runs 14 residues. The germline V gene has CDR1 SGHAT and CDR2 FQNNGV. The CDR3 DNA sequence: TGTGCCAGCAGCTCCCCTTCCGAGGGCGGGGAGCTGTTTTTT. This gives the protein CASSSPSEGGELFF.

This clonotype showed up just a few times. This chain connects TRBV18 to TRBJ1-1; no clear D. The CDR3 consists of 17 residues. The V end was cut by 6 bases, the J end by 1 base, with 21 bases between. Germline CDR1 reads KGHSH; CDR2 reads LQKENI. CDR3 DNA: TGTGCCAGCTCCTCGGAGGACCGACGGATACGGAACACTGAAGCTTTCTTT. Amino acid sequence: CASSSEDRRIRNTEAFF. The full variable domain, its missing parts supplied by reference TRBV18 and TRBJ1-1, is NAGVMQNPRHLVRRRGQEARLRCSPMKGHSHVYWYRQLPEEGLKFMVYLQKENIIDESGMPKERFSAEFPKEGPSILRIQQVVRGDSAAYFCASSSEDRRIRNTEAFFGQGTRLTVV.

This clonotype showed up many times. V is TRBV4-2 and J is TRBJ2-7, with 14 bases aligning to TRBD2. The CDR3 runs 17 residues. Germline assignment: CDR1 LGHNA and CDR2 YNFKEQ. The trim removed 1 base at V and 5 bases at J, leaving 7 bases unmatched. CDR3 in DNA: TGTGCCAGCAGCCAAGCTTCGGGACTAGCGGGAGTCCACGAGCAGTACTTC. It translates to CASSQASGLAGVHEQYF.

This clonotype was seen a handful of times. A much larger clone sits a single nucleotide away, making a read error possible. The chain couples TRBV15 to TRBJ2-1; 8 bases align to TRBD2. The CDR3 is made up of 15 amino acids. Unmatched junction bases numbered 2, after V lost 0 bases and J lost 4 bases. The germline CDR1 and CDR2 sequences are LNHNV and YYDKDF (reference sequence). CDR3 region: CATSRDGGAYNEQFF. The DNA for the CDR3 is TGTGCCACCAGCAGAGACGGGGGGGCGTACAATGAGCAGTTCTTC.

This clonotype was recorded many times. The chain employs TRBV20-1 and TRBJ1-1; 8 nucleotides align to TRBD1. There are 15 residues in the CDR3. V was clipped by 6 bases and J by 3 bases; unmatched bases: 12. Germline V gives CDR1 DFQATT, CDR2 SNEGSKA (reference sequence). The CDR3 DNA is TGCAGTGCCTCCCCCACTCAGGGGGCGGACACTGAAGCTTTCTTT. This sequence encodes CSASPTQGADTEAFF.

The chain combines TRBV4-2 with TRBJ2-3; the match to TRBD2 covers 10 bases. This CDR3 has 16 amino acids. V shed 4 bases and J 5 bases; nucleotides not matched to a gene: 9. Germline V gene lookup returns CDR1 LGHNA and CDR2 YNFKEQ. CDR3 amino acids: CASSRFPSGGEDTQYF. The CDR3 DNA is TGTGCCAGCAGCCGTTTTCCAAGCGGGGGGGAAGATACGCAGTATTTT.

This clonotype has ten or more counts. The gene calls are TRBV3-1 and TRBJ1-2; tentatively, D is TRBD1 (6 bases). Between the trimmed V and J ends, which lost 3 bases and 0 bases, there was a span of 14 bases. The length of the CDR3 is 16 residues. Germline V lookup: CDR1 LGHDT, CDR2 YNNKEL (reference sequence). The CDR3 here is CASSQGAANSNYGYTF. The CDR3 region has the DNA TGTGCCAGCAGCCAGGGGGCAGCTAACTCTAACTATGGCTACACCTTC.

J is TRBJ2-5 and V is TRBV18, with 8 bases identical to TRBD1. CDR3 size: 15 residues. The V and J ends lost 7 bases and 1 base, in that order; junction bases with no gene match: 8. The germline V gene encodes CDR1 KGHSH and CDR2 LQKENI. The CDR3 loop is CASCKGRGLQETQYF. For the CDR3, the DNA is TGTGCCAGCTGCAAGGGCAGGGGGCTCCAAGAGACCCAGTACTTC.

Many counts were recorded for this clonotype. The CDR3 DNA reads as TGTGCCAGCAGTGAACGGCGGGAGGGCGAGCAGTACTTC. It codes for CASSERREGEQYF. The chain recombines TRBV2 with TRBJ2-7, with TRBD2 matching over 9 bases. From germline, CDR1 is SNHLY and CDR2 FYNNEI. The CDR3 spans 13 residues. J lost 6 bases, V lost 2 bases, and 2 bases had no gene match.

This clonotype has just a few counts. The rearrangement links TRBV27 to TRBJ1-1; no reliable D call. V lost 7 bases to trimming and J lost 4 bases, with 10 bases between them. The CDR3 runs 12 residues. In germline, CDR1 is MNHEY, CDR2 SMNVEV (reference sequence). CDR3 nucleotides: TGTGCCAGCAAGGCGTCGGGCACTGAAGCTTTCTTT. Translation: CASKASGTEAFF.

A few counts support this clonotype. Just one base apart from a much larger clone, this may be a read error. This chain connects TRBV6-4 to TRBJ2-7; TRBD2 is a possible D gene (7 bases). Germline V gene data show CDR1 as MRHNA and CDR2 as SNTAGT. The CDR3 is made up of 17 amino acids. The germline V and J ends were trimmed by 3 bases and 0 bases, with 18 bases remaining between them. The CDR3 DNA sequence: TGTGCCAGCAGTGAAGCGGTGGAGGGGGAGGGCTCCTACGAGCAGTACTTC. Translating it yields CASSEAVEGEGSYEQYF.

This clonotype was counted ten times or more. The genes are TRBV11-1 and TRBJ2-1; D tentatively fits TRBD1 or TRBD2 (5 bases each). CDR1 and CDR2 (germline): SGHAT, FQDESV (reference sequence). The CDR3 consists of 14 residues. V was pared by 1 base and J by 9 bases, with 13 bases between. CDR3 sequence: CASSLEGRGAEQFF. The CDR3 DNA reads as TGTGCCAGCAGCTTAGAGGGACGGGGAGCTGAGCAGTTCTTC.

The table lists this clonotype with many counts. The chain employs TRBV28 and TRBJ2-3; D ambiguous. CDR1 is MDHEN, CDR2 SYDVKM, per germline. The CDR3 is 16 residues long. With 5 bases removed from V and 3 bases from J, the gap between germline ends came to 18 bases. The chain's CDR3 is CASSPPGEVSTDTQYF. CDR3 coding DNA: TGTGCCAGCAGTCCCCCGGGCGAAGTTTCGACAGATACGCAGTATTTT.

The rearrangement uses TRBV3-1 and TRBJ1-1, with 7 bases that match TRBD1. The germline gives CDR1 LGHDT, CDR2 YNNKEL (reference sequence). The CDR3 contains 14 residues. The ends lost 4 bases at V and 5 bases at J; junction bases unmatched: 7. The CDR3 DNA sequence: TGTGCCAGCAGCCGTCCTGACAGGGCAACTGAAGCTTTCTTT. Translating it yields CASSRPDRATEAFF.

This clonotype was seen a handful of times. A read error may be the cause here, since a much bigger clone is one base away. The V call is TRBV20-1, the J call TRBJ2-3; 7 bases are shared with TRBD1. This CDR3 has 15 amino acids. In germline, CDR1 is DFQATT, CDR2 SNEGSKA (reference sequence). CDR3 nucleotide sequence: TGCAGTGCTAGACCGGGACAGCCGAGCACAGATGCGCAGTATTTT. This encodes CSARPGQPSTDAQYF.

This clonotype came up many times. V gene TRBV7-2 combines with J gene TRBJ1-4, with a tentative D call TRBD1 (5 bases). This CDR3 is 19 amino acids long. Per germline, CDR1 SGHTA and CDR2 FQGNSA. The V and J ends lost 5 bases and 3 bases respectively, with 25 bases between them. The CDR3 region is CASSPTGPYGAGANEKLFF. CDR3 in DNA: TGTGCCAGCAGCCCAACGGGTCCGTATGGGGCAGGCGCTAATGAAAAACTGTTTTTT.